The 9 T cell receptor beta chains listed next were all sequenced from one sample in a study of spatial heterogeneity in lung cancer. Study-level results: Tracking of tumor mutation counts was seen in expanded intratumoral alpha and beta TCR counts.

TCRdb reprocessed the 5' RACE reads with MiXCR, giving one entry per CDR3 protein. This table has 15,000 to 20,000 distinct CDR3 sequences, more than 5.5% appearing once. The time point was: sample taken at primary tumor resection. For these TCRs, the target antigens are not known. The sample here was lung tumor tissue, taken at surgery. The receptors were gathered from a male donor with early-stage non-small cell lung cancer.

This clonotype was observed at least ten times. This beta chain lies outside the target of a library built for alpha chains; its clone size means little. V usage is TRBV29-1 and J usage is TRBJ2-7, with D possibly being TRBD2 (5 bases). V was cut by 8 bases and J by 3 bases, with 17 bases left in between. The CDR3 contains 13 residues. Germline CDR1 SQVTM, CDR2 ANQGSEA. The chain's CDR3 is CSLPAGVCYEQYF. DNA of the CDR3: TGCAGCCTCCCGGCCGGGGTATGCTACGAGCAGTACTTC.

This clonotype was seen at least ten times. As an off-target read in a library built for alpha chains, this beta chain has a frequency of little significance. The chain employs TRBV7-6 and TRBJ1-1; D remains ambiguous. CDR3 length: 12 residues. The V gene's germline CDR1 is SGHVS and CDR2 FNYEAQ. The ends were cut back, 2 bases at V and 1 base at J, with 2 bases in the middle. In DNA, the CDR3 is TGTGCCAGCAGCTTACAGAACACTGAAGCTTTCTTT. Translated, it gives CASSLQNTEAFF.

This clonotype is categorized as medium-sized (0.01 to 0.1%). For a library built for alpha chains, this beta chain is a stray read; little rests on its size. J is TRBJ2-3 and V is TRBV11-2; perhaps TRBD1 as D (5 bases). The CDR3 spans 16 residues. V shed 2 bases and J shed 1 base, with 13 bases lying between them. In germline, CDR1 is SGHAT, CDR2 FQNNGV. This CDR3 reads CASSLLDDSRTDTQYF. In DNA form, the CDR3 reads TGTGCCAGCAGCTTATTAGATGACAGCCGCACAGATACGCAGTATTTT. The complete variable domain, with remaining parts taken from reference TRBV11-2 and TRBJ2-3, reads EAGVAQSPRYKIIEKRQSVAFWCNPISGHATLYWYQQILGQGPKLLIQFQNNGVVDDSQLPKDRFSAERLKGVDSTLKIQPAKLEDSAVYLCASSLLDDSRTDTQYFGPGTRLTVL.

Concerning this clonotype: No DNA is shown, since the ends of the CDR3 on it are uncertain; the CDR3 is the one TCRdb lists. Within a library made for alpha chains, this beta chain is off target, and its count is uninformative. The chain combines TRBV29-1 with TRBJ2-3; the table calls TRBD2, which could not be checked here. In germline, CDR1 is SQVTM, CDR2 ANQGSEA. The CDR3 contains 21 residues when both ends are counted. This CDR3 is CSVGQRSYEQYFGPGTDTQYF.

About this clonotype: This beta chain slipped into a library made for alpha chains as a stray read, so its size is not meaningful. The CDR3 DNA reads TGTGCCAGCAGTTATAGCGGGGTGACCTACGAGCAGTACTTC. Its translation is CASSYSGVTYEQYF. V and J are TRBV6-2 or TRBV6-3 and TRBJ2-7; 8 bases agree with TRBD2. The CDR3 consists of 14 residues. Per the germline V gene, CDR1 is MNHEY and CDR2 is SVGEGT. V gave up 3 bases and J gave up 2 bases; unmatched junction bases: 3.

Ten or more counts support this clonotype. This beta chain is an unintended read in a library built for alpha chains; its size means little. The CDR3 nucleotides are TGTGCCAGCAGTTTAAGGGAGGGATACGAGCAGTACTTC. Its protein is CASSLREGYEQYF. The chain uses TRBV7-9 and TRBJ2-7; 7 nucleotides line up with TRBD2. Germline V gene data show CDR1 as SEHNR and CDR2 as FQNEAQ (reference sequence). CDR3 length equals 13 residues. Unmatched junction bases numbered 6, after V lost 6 bases and J lost 4 bases.

This clonotype has more than one count but fewer than ten. This beta chain represents an off-target read in a library built for alpha chains; its size is of limited meaning. This chain connects TRBV10-3 to TRBJ2-7; tentatively, D is TRBD2 (6 bases). Germline CDR1 and CDR2: ENHRY and SYGVKD. This CDR3 has 17 amino acids. Trimming shortened V by 3 bases and J by 3 bases, and 21 bases separated the two germline ends. CDR3 DNA: TGTGCCATCAGTGACGCCCTAACCCGACTCGGGAGCTACGAGCAGTACTTC. Translation gives CAISDALTRLGSYEQYF.

This clonotype was detected only a few times. This beta chain is off target for a library built for alpha chains, so its abundance means little. The J gene is TRBJ2-7, the V gene TRBV3-1, with D unresolved. Germline lookup yields CDR1 LGHDT and CDR2 YNNKEL (reference sequence). The CDR3 is made up of 12 amino acids. Trimming removed 3 bases from V and 5 bases from J, with 8 bases in between. The chain's CDR3 is CASSQSFNEQYF. The CDR3 DNA reads TGTGCCAGCAGCCAGAGTTTTAACGAGCAGTACTTC.

This clonotype was observed at least ten times. The library was prepared for alpha chains; this beta chain is a stray read, so its frequency means little. V usage is TRBV24-1 and J usage is TRBJ2-2, with TRBD1 identical over 7 bases. The CDR3 consists of 16 residues. The V segment lost 1 base and the J segment 6 bases; nucleotides outside the gene matches: 7. Germline V CDR1 and CDR2: KGHDR, SFDVKD. The CDR3 protein is CATSDFGTGDAGELFF. DNA for the CDR3: TGTGCCACCAGTGATTTCGGAACAGGGGACGCCGGGGAGCTGTTTTTT.